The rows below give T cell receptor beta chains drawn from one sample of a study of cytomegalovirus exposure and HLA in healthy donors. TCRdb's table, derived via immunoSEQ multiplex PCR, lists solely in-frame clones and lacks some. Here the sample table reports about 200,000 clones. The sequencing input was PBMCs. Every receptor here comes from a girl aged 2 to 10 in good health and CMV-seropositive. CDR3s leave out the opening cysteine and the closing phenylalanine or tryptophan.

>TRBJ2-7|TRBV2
ASSEGGSPSYEQY
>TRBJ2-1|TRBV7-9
ASSFPSAGGPREQF
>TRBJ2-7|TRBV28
ASTKLRGGSYEQY
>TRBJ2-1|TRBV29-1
SGSGTRRGNEQF
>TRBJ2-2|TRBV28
ASSFSGTGEAGELF
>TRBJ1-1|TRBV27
ASSLSLPRTGEESTEAF
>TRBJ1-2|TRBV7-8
ASSLRGVHGYT
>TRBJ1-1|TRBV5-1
ASSFRTDMGEAF
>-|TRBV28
ASSSLDRAMGYEQY
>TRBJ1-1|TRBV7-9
ASSFLFGEWYTEAF
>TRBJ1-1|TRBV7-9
ASSPRTGDTEAF
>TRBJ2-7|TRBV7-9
ASSLVRWNEQY
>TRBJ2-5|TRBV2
ASRGLQETQY
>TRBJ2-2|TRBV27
AVAGDRTGELF
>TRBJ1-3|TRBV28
ASSHRGPDSGNTIY
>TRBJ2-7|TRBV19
ASSSEGELGGYEQY
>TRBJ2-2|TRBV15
ATSRAHETGAGELF
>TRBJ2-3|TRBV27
ASSRGRVSTDTQY
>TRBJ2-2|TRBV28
ASDRAGELF
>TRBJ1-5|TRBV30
AWSDQGRGLYSNQPQH
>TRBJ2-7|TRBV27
ASQTLGGRIGNEQY
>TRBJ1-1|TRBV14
ASSQVRNTEAF
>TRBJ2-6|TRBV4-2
ASSQDLSSGANVLT
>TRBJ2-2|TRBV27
ASSLVGGNSGELF
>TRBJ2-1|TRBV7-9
ASSGTSGVSSYNEQF
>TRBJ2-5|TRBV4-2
ASSQEGGRAETQY
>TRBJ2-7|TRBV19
ASSIRDMIAYEQY
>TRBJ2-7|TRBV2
ASSWDSSYEQY
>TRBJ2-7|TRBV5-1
ASSLATGVTYEQY
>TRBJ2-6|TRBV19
ATSATAKISGANVLT
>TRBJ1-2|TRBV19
ASIRDPDYGYT
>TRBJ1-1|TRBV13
ASSLNADTEAF
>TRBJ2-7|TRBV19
ASSWNRGSSYEQY
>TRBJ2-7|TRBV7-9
ASSSTSVSPEQY
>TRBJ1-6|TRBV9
ASRATGTGNSPLH
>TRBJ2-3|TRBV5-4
ASSLASAGDTQY
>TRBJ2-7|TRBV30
AWSVWGTYEQY
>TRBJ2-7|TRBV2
ASTMTGSSSYEQY
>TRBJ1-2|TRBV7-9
ASSTEVNTNYGYT
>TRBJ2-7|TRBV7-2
ASSPGGYSYYEQY